Below are 25 T cell receptor beta chains sequenced from a single sample in a study of cytomegalovirus exposure and HLA in healthy donors. The protocol was immunoSEQ multiplex PCR, while the TCRdb copy is restricted to in-frame clones and leaves out a portion. The sample includes roughly 280,000 clones, 70% to 90% of them seen just once. Sequenced sample: PBMCs. These receptors were collected from a woman aged 18-29 years in good health and CMV-seronegative.

J is TRBJ2-3 and V is TRBV11-2, with TRBD2 identical over 10 bases. Trimming at V came to 6 bases and at J to 7 bases, leaving 10 bases not matched to a gene. The V gene's germline CDR1 is SGHAT and CDR2 FQNNGV. The CDR3 runs to 15 residues. The CDR3 bases are TGTGCCAGCAGGGATCTACTAGCGGGATTGCATACGCAGTATTTT. It specifies CASRDLLAGLHTQYF.

This clone was recorded once. This chain uses TRBV7-3 with TRBJ2-1; tentative D call: TRBD2 (5 bases). The germline CDR1 and CDR2 sequences are SGHTA and FQGTGA. Deletions cut 0 bases from V and 6 bases from J, with 9 bases between. The CDR3 contains 14 residues. CDR3 in DNA: TGTGCCAGCAGCTTAACCGGAACTAGCAATGAGCAGTTCTTC. It codes for CASSLTGTSNEQFF.

The V call is TRBV9, the J call TRBJ2-1; TRBD1 matches at 8 bases. The CDR3 is made up of 15 amino acids. V gave up 0 bases and J gave up 7 bases; unmatched junction bases: 6. CDR1 SGDLS and CDR2 YYNGEE come from the germline V gene. The CDR3 loop reads CASSVVQGATNEQFF. Written as DNA, the CDR3 is TGTGCCAGCAGCGTAGTGCAGGGGGCGACTAATGAGCAGTTCTTC.

This clone has a single count. The V and J genes are TRBV5-8 and TRBJ1-2; D remains ambiguous. V lost 2 bases to trimming and J lost 7 bases, with 12 bases between them. CDR1 is SGHTS and CDR2 is YDEGEE in the germline V gene. CDR3 length: 13 amino acids. Here the CDR3 reads CASSLNPYFGYTF. The CDR3 bases are TGTGCCAGCAGCTTAAATCCGTATTTTGGCTACACCTTC.

The rearrangement uses TRBV6-5 and TRBJ1-1; 7 nucleotides match TRBD1. In germline, CDR1 is MNHEY, CDR2 SVGAGI. Unmatched junction bases numbered 3, after V lost 2 bases and J lost 0 bases. The CDR3 is 15 residues long. For the CDR3, the DNA is TGTGCCAGCAGTTACACGGGACAGATGAACACTGAAGCTTTCTTT. Translated: CASSYTGQMNTEAFF.

Only one count was recorded for this clone. The rearrangement uses TRBV5-6 and TRBJ1-1; 8 nucleotides match TRBD1. Germline CDR1 and CDR2: SGHDT and YYEEEE. This CDR3 is 13 amino acids long. V was pared by 9 bases and J by 4 bases, with 8 bases of the junction left unmatched. CDR3 nucleotide sequence: TGTGCCACCTTTCAGGGGGCGGGCACTGAAGCTTTCTTT. Protein product: CATFQGAGTEAFF.

V usage is TRBV18 and J usage is TRBJ2-2; 9 nucleotides match TRBD1. This CDR3 is built from 17 residues. V gave up 3 bases and J gave up 4 bases; unmatched junction bases: 9. Germline loops: CDR1 KGHSH, CDR2 LQKENI. CDR3 coding DNA: TGTGCCAGCTCACCTCGGAGGACAGGGGAAATCACCGGGGAGCTGTTTTTT. Encoded protein: CASSPRRTGEITGELFF.

As to this clone: Other DNA sequences in the same sample also yield this CDR3. The chain has TRBV7-2 and TRBJ1-2; perhaps TRBD1 as D (5 bases). Germline CDR1 and CDR2: SGHTA and FQGNSA. This CDR3 region has 13 residues. V shed 5 bases and J shed 2 bases, with 9 bases lying between them. CDR3 protein: CASSPQGNYGYTF. The CDR3 bases are TGTGCCAGCAGCCCCCAGGGCAACTATGGCTACACCTTC.

V usage is TRBV7-6 and J usage is TRBJ2-7; 9 positions match TRBD1. This CDR3 has 16 amino acids. The ends lost 1 base at V and 3 bases at J; junction bases unmatched: 7. CDR1 and CDR2 from the germline V gene are SGHVS and FNYEAQ. The CDR3 coding sequence is TGTGCCAGCAGCTTAGAATCCGGACAGGGGATCTACGAGCAGTACTTC. It codes for CASSLESGQGIYEQYF.

The CDR3 sequence: CASSLRLSGSGNTIYF. The CDR3 region has the DNA TGTGCCAGCAGTTTGCGCCTTTCAGGGTCTGGAAACACCATATATTTT. This chain links TRBV27 with TRBJ1-3; a weak D match, TRBD1 (5 bases). This CDR3 is 16 amino acids long. V shed 3 bases and J shed 1 base, with 13 bases lying between them. Germline lookup yields CDR1 MNHEY and CDR2 SMNVEV (reference sequence).

This clone was seen just once. The CDR3: CASSTRTGENTEAFF. The DNA for the CDR3 is TGTGCCAGCAGTACCCGGACAGGCGAAAACACTGAAGCTTTCTTT. The rearrangement joins TRBV28 to TRBJ1-1, with TRBD1 matching over 7 bases. Germline V gene sequence: CDR1 MDHEN, CDR2 SYDVKM. V lost 5 bases to trimming and J lost 2 bases; unmatched junction nucleotides: 8. The CDR3 is 15 residues long.

This chain joins TRBV27 and TRBJ1-5; 10 nucleotides align to TRBD1. Germline CDR1 MNHEY, CDR2 SMNVEV (reference sequence). CDR3 length: 16 amino acids. V lost 4 bases and J lost 11; bases outside the gene matches: 14. CDR3 bases: TGTGCCAGCAGTTCCTTAATCCGGGACAGGGGAGAGGCCCAGCATTTT. Translation gives CASSSLIRDRGEAQHF.

This clone was picked up one time. The chain employs TRBV7-2 and TRBJ1-2; no definite D call. The CDR3 length is 13 residues. The germline gives CDR1 SGHTA, CDR2 FQGNSA. Trimming stripped 5 bases from V and 3 bases from J, with 10 bases between. CDR3 DNA: TGTGCCAGCAGCCCCGCGCGAGACTATGGCTACACCTTC. Translating it yields CASSPARDYGYTF.

The chain has TRBV7-6 and TRBJ2-2; D perhaps matches TRBD1 (6 bases). Germline assignment: CDR1 SGHVS and CDR2 FNYEAQ. The CDR3 is 16 residues long. With 1 base removed from V and 5 bases from J, the gap between germline ends came to 14 bases. CDR3 sequence reads: CASSLGAGAGTGELFF. As DNA, the CDR3 is TGTGCCAGCAGCTTAGGGGCAGGGGCTGGAACCGGGGAGCTGTTTTTT.

This chain uses TRBV7-9 with TRBJ1-5, with D possibly TRBD1 on 6 matching bases. The CDR3 is 15 amino acids. The V end was cut by 1 base, the J end by 2 bases, with 9 bases between. Germline CDR1 reads SEHNR; CDR2 reads FQNEAQ (reference sequence). The CDR3 protein is CASSLGTEGNQPQHF. CDR3 DNA: TGTGCCAGCAGCTTAGGGACAGAAGGCAATCAGCCCCAGCATTTT. The variable domain in full, completed from reference TRBV7-9 and TRBJ1-5, reads DTGVSQNPRHKITKRGQNVTFRCDPISEHNRLYWYRQTLGQGPEFLTYFQNEAQLEKSRLLSDRFSAERPKGSFSTLEIQRTEQGDSAMYLCASSLGTEGNQPQHFGDGTRLSIL.

The chain carries TRBV7-8 and TRBJ2-6; 8 nucleotides line up with TRBD1. The germline gives CDR1 SGHVS, CDR2 FQNEAQ. The CDR3 runs to 18 residues. Trimming cost V 1 base and J 4 bases; bases outside gene matches: 9. CDR3 sequence reads: CASSLEGRGRSGANVLTF. CDR3 bases: TGTGCCAGCAGCTTAGAGGGCAGGGGGCGGTCCGGGGCCAACGTCCTGACTTTC.

This rearrangement joins TRBV15 to TRBJ2-7, with 11 bases that match TRBD1. V was pared by 1 base and J by 4 bases, with 6 bases of the junction left unmatched. Germline CDR1 is LNHNV and CDR2 is YYDKDF (reference sequence). The CDR3 loop spans 16 amino acids. CDR3 DNA sequence: TGTGCCACCAGCAGAGCAAGGACAGGGGGCGATTACGAGCAGTACTTC. This encodes CATSRARTGGDYEQYF. Full variable domain (rest looked up from reference TRBV15 and TRBJ2-7): DAMVIQNPRYQVTQFGKPVTLSCSQTLNHNVMYWYQQKSSQAPKLLFHYYDKDFNNEADTPDNFQSRRPNTSFCFLDIRSPGLGDTAMYLCATSRARTGGDYEQYFGPGTRLTVT.

This rearrangement joins TRBV6-5 to TRBJ1-1, with a possible D match to TRBD1 (6 bases). V lost 0 bases, J lost 5 bases, and 10 bases lay in between. Per the germline V gene, CDR1 is MNHEY and CDR2 is SVGAGI. CDR3 length equals 14 residues. CDR3 protein: CASSYSLTGTEAFF. CDR3 bases: TGTGCCAGCAGTTACTCGTTAACAGGGACTGAAGCTTTCTTT.

The V call is TRBV18, the J call TRBJ2-7, with TRBD1 as a possible D gene (5 bases). CDR1 and CDR2 (germline): KGHSH, LQKENI. The CDR3 loop spans 15 amino acids. The V end lost 3 bases, the J end lost 4 bases, and 16 bases lay between the germline ends. The CDR3 DNA sequence: TGTGCCAGCTCACCCGGACAAAGTTCGTCTTACGAGCAGTACTTC. This gives the protein CASSPGQSSSYEQYF.

J is TRBJ1-2 and V is TRBV7-2, with 7 bases that match TRBD1. Germline V lookup: CDR1 SGHTA, CDR2 FQGNSA. V gave up 3 bases and J gave up 7 bases; unmatched junction bases: 8. The CDR3 loop spans 14 amino acids. The CDR3 nucleotides are TGTGCCAGCAGCTTGAATGGAGACAGGGCTGGCTACACCTTC. It translates to CASSLNGDRAGYTF.

The V and J genes are TRBV6-1 and TRBJ2-5; 8 nucleotides match TRBD2. The CDR3 loop spans 16 amino acids. Germline CDR1 MNHNS, CDR2 SASEGT. Losses at the gene ends were 4 bases for V and 1 base for J; bases not matched to a gene: 8. The CDR3 DNA reads TGTGCCAGCAGTGGACAAGCGGGAGTAGGCCAAGAGACCCAGTACTTC. Amino acids: CASSGQAGVGQETQYF.

The chain employs TRBV2 and TRBJ2-7; 7 bases match TRBD2. This CDR3 comprises 16 residues. The germline gives CDR1 SNHLY, CDR2 FYNNEI. The ends lost 2 bases at V and 1 base at J; junction bases unmatched: 8. The CDR3 loop reads CASSETSEEGSYEQYF. In DNA, the CDR3 is TGTGCCAGCAGTGAAACTAGCGAGGAGGGGTCCTACGAGCAGTACTTC.

This clone was found once. The chain employs TRBV5-1 and TRBJ1-5; TRBD1 aligns across 12 bases. Losses at the gene ends were 0 bases for V and 0 bases for J; bases not matched to a gene: 7. CDR1 and CDR2 (germline): SGHRS, YFSETQ. The CDR3 extends over 19 amino acids. The CDR3 nucleotides read TGCGCCAGCAGCTTGGGAGGGACAGGGGGCTGGAATAGCAATCAGCCCCAGCATTTT. Its translation is CASSLGGTGGWNSNQPQHF.

This chain links TRBV9 with TRBJ1-1; TRBD1 is a possible D gene (6 bases). Trimming stripped 3 bases from V and 1 base from J, with 13 bases between. Per the germline V gene, CDR1 is SGDLS and CDR2 is YYNGEE. The CDR3 spans 15 residues. The CDR3 coding sequence is TGTGCCAGCAGCGCCAGGGGAGGGAGGAACACTGAAGCTTTCTTT. Its protein product is CASSARGGRNTEAFF.

This clone was detected once. The gene calls are TRBV27 and TRBJ2-2; 10 nucleotides line up with TRBD1. Germline CDR1 MNHEY, CDR2 SMNVEV (reference sequence). J was trimmed by 4 bases and V by 2 bases; bases with no gene match: 10. The CDR3 contains 18 residues. The CDR3 reads CASSLGPDRGPPTGELFF. CDR3 bases: TGTGCCAGCAGTTTAGGCCCCGACAGGGGGCCTCCCACCGGGGAGCTGTTTTTT.